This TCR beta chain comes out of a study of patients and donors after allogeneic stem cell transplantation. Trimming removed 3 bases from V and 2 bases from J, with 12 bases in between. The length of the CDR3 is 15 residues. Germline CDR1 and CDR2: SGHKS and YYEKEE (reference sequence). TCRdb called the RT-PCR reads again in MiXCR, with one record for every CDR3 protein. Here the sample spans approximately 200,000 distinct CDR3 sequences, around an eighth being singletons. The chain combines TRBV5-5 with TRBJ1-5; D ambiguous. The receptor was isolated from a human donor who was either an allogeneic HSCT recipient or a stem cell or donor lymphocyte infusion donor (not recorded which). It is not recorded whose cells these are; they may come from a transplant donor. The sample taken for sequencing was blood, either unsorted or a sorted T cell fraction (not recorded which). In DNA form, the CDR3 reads TGTGCCAGCAGCTCTACGGGATGGGGCAATCAGCCCCAGCATTTT. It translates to CASSSTGWGNQPQHF.